The source of this T cell receptor beta chain is a study of T cells in Graves' hyperthyroidism and ophthalmopathy. Study-level points and caveats: Appearing also in blood were most of the thyroid clonotypes expanded above 0.001.

This clonotype has a single count. Antigen unknown. RNA transcripts provided the source from which TCR beta CDR3 regions were amplified. The HTBI primer set was used in a first-round RT-PCR of the TCR CDR3. MiXCR, run by TCRdb on the multiplex PCR reads, gives a single entry per CDR3 protein. This table holds 490,000 or so distinct CDR3 sequences, around 50% found once. Pregnant or lactating patients were excluded, as were those with uncontrolled infection or other autoimmune disease. The origin of this receptor is an adult woman with Graves' disease, either hyperthyroidism or ophthalmopathy (not recorded which). Sequencing used peripheral blood or thyroid tissue (not recorded which).

The CDR3 nucleotides are TGTGCCAGCAGCTTAGCCGGGACAGGGAGTTTTCCGGAGACCCAGTACTTC. Encoded protein: CASSLAGTGSFPETQYF. The rearrangement joins TRBV11-2 to TRBJ2-5, with 9 bases aligning to TRBD1. The CDR3 has 17 residues. V lost 1 base to trimming and J lost 5 bases; unmatched junction nucleotides: 11. Germline values: CDR1 SGHAT, CDR2 FQNNGV.